This T cell receptor beta chain came from a study of metastatic and nonmetastatic thyroid tumors. Study summary: Thyroid patients, malignant and benign, had repertoires compared across blood and tumor or nodule tissue. General observations from the study: Reported TCR beta diversity, measured in blood and tumor, was significantly higher for malignant thyroid tumors than for benign nodules.

As originally analysed: Differences in CDR3 between clinicopathological groups were drawn on to build a classifier intended to discriminate distant-metastatic papillary thyroid cancer patients. TCRdb reprocessed the PCR reads via MiXCR. TCRdb, rather than the study authors, made the V and J calls. The table has some 14,000 clones, 25% to 30% seen once; the top ten hold around half. V lost 3 bases and J 2 bases, leaving 11 bases between the germline ends. Germline V gives CDR1 KGHSH, CDR2 LQKENI. The CDR3 spans 14 residues. As concerns this clone: Antigen specificity is unknown.

Patients underwent thyroid surgery, and none had received any treatment before it. The chain uses TRBV18 and TRBJ2-7; D may match TRBD1 or TRBD2 (5 bases each). The sequencing input was tumor tissue. The TCR sequence derives from a male donor with papillary thyroid cancer or a benign thyroid nodule (not recorded which). Some clones in this sample may be carry-over from other donors' samples. The CDR3 region is CASSPRDAAYEQYF. The DNA of the CDR3 is TGTGCCAGCTCACCCCGGGACGCTGCCTACGAGCAGTACTTC.